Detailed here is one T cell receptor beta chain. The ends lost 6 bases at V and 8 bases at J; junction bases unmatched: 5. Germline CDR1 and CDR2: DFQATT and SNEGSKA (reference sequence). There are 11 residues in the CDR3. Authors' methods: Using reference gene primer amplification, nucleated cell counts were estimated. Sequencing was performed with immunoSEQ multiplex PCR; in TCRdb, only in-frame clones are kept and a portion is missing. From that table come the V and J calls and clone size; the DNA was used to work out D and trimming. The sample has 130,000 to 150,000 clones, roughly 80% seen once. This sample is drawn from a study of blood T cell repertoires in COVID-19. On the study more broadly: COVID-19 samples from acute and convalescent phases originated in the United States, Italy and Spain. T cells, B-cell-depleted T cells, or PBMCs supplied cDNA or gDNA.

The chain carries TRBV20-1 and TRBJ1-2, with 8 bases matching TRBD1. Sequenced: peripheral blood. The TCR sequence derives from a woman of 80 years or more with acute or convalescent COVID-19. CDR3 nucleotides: TGCAGTGCCTGGACAGGGACGGGCTACACCTTC. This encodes CSAWTGTGYTF.